The source of this T cell receptor beta chain is a study of T cells in Graves' hyperthyroidism and ophthalmopathy. The PBMCs were sourced from fresh peripheral blood (approximately 9.6 ml). This clonotype has at least ten counts. The target antigen is unknown. General observations from the study: The model predicted ophthalmopathy a median 6.5 months before onset.

Amplification targeted TCR beta CDR3 regions from RNA transcripts. TCR CDR3 regions were first amplified by RT-PCR with HTBI primers. From the multiplex PCR reads, TCRdb called clonotypes with MiXCR, one entry per CDR3 protein. Of some 770,000 distinct CDR3 sequences listed, about a sixth are singletons. The CDR3 consists of 16 residues. Germline V gene lookup returns CDR1 MDHEN and CDR2 SYDVKM. The ends were cut back, 2 bases at V and 1 base at J, with 14 bases in the middle. Sequences were obtained from blood. V and J are TRBV28 and TRBJ1-1; a weak D match, TRBD1 (6 bases). The TCR sequence derives from a man between 18 and 29 years old with Graves' hyperthyroidism. CDR3 bases: TGTGCCAGCAGTTTAGACAGGTTATCTTCGAACACTGAAGCTTTCTTT. This encodes CASSLDRLSSNTEAFF.